This T cell receptor (beta chain) was recorded in a study of blood T cell repertoires in COVID-19. The method was immunoSEQ multiplex PCR; TCRdb's version includes in-frame clones alone and lacks a portion of them. The table shows about 46,000 clones, with about 86% occurring only once. The germline gives CDR1 MNHEY, CDR2 SVGAGI. With 2 bases clipped from V and 1 base from J, the junction kept 5 bases outside the gene matches. This CDR3 is built from 16 residues. This receptor was taken from a woman aged 50 to 60 who had recovered from COVID-19. Sequencing was performed on PBMCs or T cells enriched from blood (not recorded which). This sequence joins TRBV6-5 and TRBJ1-1, with TRBD1 matching over 9 bases. This chain's CDR3 is CASSYLRTGENTEAFF. The CDR3 region has the DNA TGTGCCAGCAGTTACCTACGGACAGGGGAGAACACTGAAGCTTTCTTT.